This is a list of T cell receptor beta chains from one sample in a study of blood T cell repertoires in COVID-19. The method was immunoSEQ multiplex PCR; TCRdb's version includes in-frame clones alone and lacks a portion of them. The table records tens of thousands of clones, about 91% of them present only once. The sample comprised peripheral blood. The receptors were sampled from a woman between 25 and 40 years old in a cohort sampled during active COVID-19. Each CDR3 is given with its conserved first and last residue. D genes are given only for firm matches. Clone sizes are given selectively: once, few, many, or a class where the clone is expanded.

>-|-|TRBJ2-7|TRBV11-3
TGTGCCAGCAGCTTAGATCTCCGCGAGCAGTACTTC
CASSLDLREQYF
>-|TRBD2|TRBJ2-1|TRBV5-4
TGTGCCAGCAGCCTAATGGGACTAGCGGGAGGCCCGACCTACAATGAGCAGTTCTTC
CASSLMGLAGGPTYNEQFF
>-|-|TRBJ2-5|TRBV6-6
TGTGCCAGCAGTTACTCGAGGGAGACCCAGTACTTC
CASSYSRETQYF
>-|TRBD1|TRBJ1-3|TRBV5-6
TGTGCCAGCAGTTGGGACAGGGGGCCTGGAAACACCATATATTTT
CASSWDRGPGNTIYF
>-|TRBD2|TRBJ2-7|TRBV5-3
TGTGCCAGAAGCTTGTTGCGGGAGTCAGGCAACGAGCAGTACTTC
CARSLLRESGNEQYF
>-|TRBD2|TRBJ2-1|TRBV9
TGTGCCAGCAGCGTAGCTGGGCGGGGGGATAATGAGCAGTTCTTC
CASSVAGRGDNEQFF
>-|-|TRBJ2-1|TRBV24-1
TGTGCCACCAGTAGCGAGGGAGGACCTTACAATGAGCAGTTCTTC
CATSSEGGPYNEQFF
>-|TRBD2|TRBJ2-5|TRBV6-2/TRBV6-3
TGTGCCAGCAGCCCTGGGACTAGCGGGCATAAAGAGACCCAGTACTTC
CASSPGTSGHKETQYF
>-|-|TRBJ2-1|TRBV3-1/TRBV3-2
TGTGCCAGCAGCCACGGGATAAATGAGCAGTTCTTC
CASSHGINEQFF
>-|TRBD1|TRBJ1-2|TRBV11-3
TGTGCCAGCAGGGGACAGGGTACCGATGGCTACACCTTC
CASRGQGTDGYTF
>-|-|TRBJ2-5|TRBV12-2
TGTGCAAGTCTAAAAAGGACTGTTATCCAAGAGACCCAGTACTTC
CASLKRTVIQETQYF
>-|TRBD2|TRBJ2-3|TRBV18
TGTGCCAGCTCACCACGGTTTGTTGGGACTAGCGGGAGTGCAGATACGCAGTATTTT
CASSPRFVGTSGSADTQYF
>-|TRBD1|TRBJ1-2|TRBV2
TGTGCCAGCTGTTTACAGGGGCGGGGTGGCTACACCTTC
CASCLQGRGGYTF
>few|-|TRBJ2-1|TRBV12-3/TRBV12-4
TGTGCCAGCAGTTTCCGGGAATACAATGAGCAGTTCTTC
CASSFREYNEQFF
>-|TRBD1|TRBJ1-2|TRBV19
TGTGCCAGTAGTATGAGGACAGGGGGCAGCTATGGCTACACCTTC
CASSMRTGGSYGYTF
>-|-|TRBJ1-2|TRBV5-6
TGTGCCAGCAGCACAACAGGGAAGGGGCCGTACGGCTACACCTTC
CASSTTGKGPYGYTF
>-|TRBD2|TRBJ2-7|TRBV4-2
TGTGCCAGCGGGAGGGAAGGGTTCTACGAGCAGTACTTC
CASGREGFYEQYF
>once|-|TRBJ2-7|TRBV4-3
TGCGCCAGCAGCCAAGGCCCCGGGGGCTACGAGCAGTACTTC
CASSQGPGGYEQYF
>-|TRBD1|TRBJ2-7|TRBV27
TGTGCCAGCAGCCCCGGGACAGAGGGTGCCTACGAGCAGTACTTC
CASSPGTEGAYEQYF
>once|TRBD1|TRBJ1-5|TRBV19
TGTGCCAGTACCTCCCGGGGACAGTTTTATAGCAATCAGCCCCAGCATTTT
CASTSRGQFYSNQPQHF
>-|-|TRBJ1-2|TRBV10-3
TGTGCCATCAGATCGGGAGTGGTGGGTTATACTGGCTATGGCTACACCTTC
CAIRSGVVGYTGYGYTF
>-|TRBD2|TRBJ2-1|TRBV10-3
TGTGCCATTTGGGAGGGAGGGAGCTCCTACAATGAGCAGTTCTTC
CAIWEGGSSYNEQFF
>-|-|TRBJ1-1|TRBV6-6
TGTGCCAGCAGTTACTTGGGAGGACAGAACACTGAAGCTTTCTTT
CASSYLGGQNTEAFF
>-|-|TRBJ2-7|TRBV9
TGTGCCAGCAGCTCCCGGGACTTATCCTACGAGCAGTACTTC
CASSSRDLSYEQYF
>-|-|TRBJ1-6|TRBV4-3
TGCGCCAGCGGCTCTAGCTCCTATAATTCACCCCTCCACTTT
CASGSSSYNSPLHF
>-|TRBD1|TRBJ1-2|TRBV5-6
TGTGCCAGCAGCTTGCTTACGGGACAGGCCCCGGAACGGGGCTACACCTTC
CASSLLTGQAPERGYTF
>-|TRBD1|TRBJ1-5|TRBV9
TGTGCCAGCAGCCAGGGGGTAAGAAATCAGCCCCAGCATTTT
CASSQGVRNQPQHF
>-|TRBD2|TRBJ2-2|TRBV19
TGTGCCAGTAGTCTTCCAGCGGGAGTGCGGACCGGGGAGCTGTTTTTT
CASSLPAGVRTGELFF
>-|TRBD2|TRBJ2-7|TRBV5-1
TGCGCCAGCAGCTTGGTACTAGCGGGATACGAGCAGTACTTC
CASSLVLAGYEQYF
>-|TRBD2|TRBJ2-3|TRBV11-3
TGTGCCAGCAGCTTAGCCAGCGGGGGAGATACGCAGTATTTT
CASSLASGGDTQYF
>-|TRBD2|TRBJ2-7|TRBV7-2
TGTGCCAGCAGCCCACGACAAGCGGGGGAGCAGTACTTC
CASSPRQAGEQYF
>-|-|TRBJ2-3|TRBV11-1
TGTGCCAGCAGCTTAGCCCAGGGGACAGATACGCAGTATTTT
CASSLAQGTDTQYF
>-|-|TRBJ2-7|TRBV19
TGTGCCAGTAGCTCACCACAGGGTCCAACTTACGAGCAGTACTTC
CASSSPQGPTYEQYF
>once|-|TRBJ2-3|TRBV7-7
TGTGCTAGGAGGGGACAGATCACAGATACGCAGTATTTT
CARRGQITDTQYF
>-|TRBD1|TRBJ2-3|TRBV13
TGTGCCAGCAGCCCGGGACAGCTCACAGATACGCAGTATTTT
CASSPGQLTDTQYF
>-|TRBD1|TRBJ1-6|TRBV5-1
TGCGCCAGCAGCCGGGACAGTAATTCACCCCTCCACTTT
CASSRDSNSPLHF
>-|-|TRBJ2-7|TRBV28
TGTGCCAGCACCCCTTCAGTCCCAGGGTCGAACTACGAGCAGTACTTC
CASTPSVPGSNYEQYF
>-|-|TRBJ1-2|TRBV19
TGTGCCAGTAGTATAGGTACTCAACTATGGTATGGCTACACCTTC
CASSIGTQLWYGYTF
>-|-|TRBJ2-1|TRBV7-9
TGTGCCAGCAGCTTAGCGGGAGCAGGTGAGCAGTTCTTC
CASSLAGAGEQFF
>-|-|TRBJ2-2|TRBV2
TGTGCCAGCACCCCTCAGGGGACCGGGGAGCTGTTTTTT
CASTPQGTGELFF
>-|-|TRBJ2-1|TRBV25-1
TGTGCCAGCAGTGTCCTGGGGGGGGCCTCACAGTTCTTC
CASSVLGGASQFF
>-|-|TRBJ1-1|TRBV7-9
TGTGCCAGCAGCTTAGGAGGACACCAGCAACCTGAAGCTTTCTTT
CASSLGGHQQPEAFF
>-|TRBD2|TRBJ2-1|TRBV6-1
TGTGCCAGCAGTGCCCTTAGCGGGATAATCTACAATGAGCAGTTCTTC
CASSALSGIIYNEQFF
>-|TRBD1|TRBJ1-6|TRBV5-1
TGCGCCAGCAGCTTGGACGGGACAGGGTATTCACCCCTCCACTTT
CASSLDGTGYSPLHF